Detailed here is one T cell receptor beta chain. What it binds is unknown. Germline CDR1 and CDR2: SQVTM and ANQGSEA. There are 15 residues in the CDR3. Trimming cost V 1 base and J 2 bases; bases outside gene matches: 8. The source of the sample is a study of cytomegalovirus exposure and HLA in healthy donors. General study points: Within an earlier analysis, most TCR beta V segments proved productive either about 90% or about 30% of the time.

The study ran its PCR with 60 Vbeta and 13 Jbeta primers. Here immunoSEQ multiplex PCR was the method, and the copy in TCRdb shows in-frame clones only, minus some. The sample holds 160,000 or so clones, 75% to 90% seen once. The clonotype was recovered from a male donor in good health and CMV-seropositive. The material sequenced was PBMCs. The chain employs TRBV29-1 and TRBJ2-7, with 7 bases identical to TRBD1. The CDR3 is CSVEAWGQGAYEQYF. CDR3 sequence (DNA): TGCAGCGTTGAAGCCTGGGGGCAGGGGGCCTACGAGCAGTACTTC.